One sample yielded the 22 T cell receptor beta chains listed below, sequenced in a study of blood T cell repertoires in COVID-19. Assay: immunoSEQ multiplex PCR; the TCRdb copy retains only in-frame clones and omits some. The profile shows approximately 200,000 clones, 94% of them singletons. The source material was peripheral blood. These receptors all come from a man aged 25 to 40 with COVID-19, enrolled during active disease.

The chain has TRBV19 and TRBJ1-5, with TRBD1 matching 9 bases. The germline gives CDR1 LNHDA, CDR2 SQIVND (reference sequence). This CDR3 has 16 amino acids. Unmatched junction bases numbered 8, after V lost 5 bases and J lost 3 bases. The CDR3 DNA is TGTGCCAGTAGTGGAGGACAGGGGAGATACAATCAGCCCCAGCATTTT. Its translation is CASSGGQGRYNQPQHF.

The chain is built from TRBV11-1 and TRBJ1-6; a weak D match, TRBD1 (5 bases). The V end lost 0 bases, the J end lost 10 bases, and 7 bases lay between the germline ends. CDR3 size: 13 residues. Germline V gives CDR1 SGHAT, CDR2 FQDESV (reference sequence). CDR3 nucleotides: TGTGCCAGCAGCTTAGCGGAGGGGTCACCCCTCCACTTT. This gives the protein CASSLAEGSPLHF.

This sequence joins TRBV6-5 and TRBJ1-1, with 7 bases matching TRBD1. The germline CDR1 and CDR2 sequences are MNHEY and SVGAGI. V was clipped by 6 bases and J by 0 bases; unmatched bases: 7. The CDR3 loop spans 15 amino acids. CDR3 region: CASRRRDRLNTEAFF. The CDR3 DNA reads TGTGCCAGCAGGCGTCGGGACAGATTGAACACTGAAGCTTTCTTT.

The J gene is TRBJ2-3, the V gene TRBV3-1 (or the pseudogene TRBV3-2); 8 nucleotides line up with TRBD1. V dropped 0 bases and J dropped 5; count of bases not matched to a gene: 4. CDR1 is LGHDT and CDR2 is YNNKEL in the germline V gene (reference sequence). The CDR3 totals 15 residues. The chain's CDR3 is CASSQEGQDLDTQYF. The CDR3 DNA reads TGTGCCAGCAGCCAAGAGGGACAGGACCTAGATACGCAGTATTTT.

The V call is TRBV21-1, the J call TRBJ2-1; the D call TRBD2 from the table was never checked on the DNA. TRBV21-1 is designated a pseudogene. The CDR3 runs 16 residues. The CDR3 DNA follows: TGTGCCAGCAGCAAAGCGCTAGCGGGGGCGTACAATGAGCAGTTCTTC. Protein: CASSKALAGAYNEQFF.

V and J are TRBV5-1 and TRBJ1-4, with TRBD1 identical over 10 bases. Germline loops: CDR1 SGHRS, CDR2 YFSETQ. The J segment lost 7 bases and the V segment lost 4 bases, leaving 4 bases of the junction unmatched. This CDR3 has 14 residues. CDR3 bases: TGCGCCAGCAGCCAGGACAGGGGGGCTGAAAAACTGTTTTTT. Amino acids: CASSQDRGAEKLFF.

This chain links TRBV27 with TRBJ2-3; TRBD1 agrees at 9 bases. The V segment lost 7 bases and the J segment 2 bases; nucleotides outside the gene matches: 16. Germline V lookup: CDR1 MNHEY, CDR2 SMNVEV (reference sequence). This CDR3 spans 18 amino acids. The CDR3 coding sequence is TGTGCCAGCAACCACAACCCATCACAGGGGGCGATCACAGATACGCAGTATTTT. This sequence encodes CASNHNPSQGAITDTQYF.

The CDR3 sequence is CASSQAGTGGKNTGELFF. CDR3 DNA sequence: TGCGCCAGCAGCCAAGCCGGGACAGGGGGAAAGAACACCGGGGAGCTGTTTTTT. The chain joins TRBV4-1 to TRBJ2-2, with 11 bases aligning to TRBD1. V dropped 1 base and J dropped 1; count of bases not matched to a gene: 5. The CDR3 is 18 amino acids. Germline CDR1 and CDR2: MGHRA and YSYEKL.

This clone is a singleton in its sample. V is TRBV6-5 and J is TRBJ1-1; D is uncertain. Germline-derived CDR1 and CDR2 are MNHEY and SVGAGI. This CDR3 region has 13 residues. V dropped 8 bases and J dropped 4 bases, with 14 bases sitting between them. CDR3 residues: CASRPGSSTEAFF. For the CDR3, the DNA is TGTGCCAGCCGCCCCGGTAGCTCCACTGAAGCTTTCTTT.

The chain carries TRBV19 and TRBJ1-1; no firm D call. In germline, CDR1 is LNHDA, CDR2 SQIVND (reference sequence). The CDR3 is 14 amino acids. Between the trimmed V and J ends, which lost 1 base and 3 bases, there was a span of 9 bases. CDR3 region: CASSIVPGDTEAFF. For the CDR3, the DNA is TGTGCCAGTAGTATAGTTCCGGGAGACACTGAAGCTTTCTTT.

This clone was found once. The chain uses TRBV4-1 and TRBJ1-2; 8 bases are shared with TRBD1. V was pared by 4 bases and J by 2 bases, with 9 bases of the junction left unmatched. Germline-derived CDR1 and CDR2 are MGHRA and YSYEKL. The CDR3 covers 16 residues. The CDR3: CASSPLDDRGNYGYTF. The CDR3, as DNA: TGCGCCAGCAGCCCCCTTGATGACAGGGGAAACTATGGCTACACCTTC.

This sequence joins TRBV19 and TRBJ1-5; D call uncertain. This CDR3 spans 14 amino acids. Germline-derived CDR1 and CDR2 are LNHDA and SQIVND (reference sequence). V shed 3 bases and J shed 0 bases, with 6 bases lying between them. The CDR3 loop is CASSIRYSNQPQHF. The CDR3 DNA is TGTGCCAGTAGTATCCGGTATAGCAATCAGCCCCAGCATTTT. The whole variable domain, remainder taken from reference TRBV19 and TRBJ1-5, is DGGITQSPKYLFRKEGQNVTLSCEQNLNHDAMYWYRQDPGQGLRLIYYSQIVNDFQKGDIAEGYSVSREKKESFPLTVTSAQKNPTAFYLCASSIRYSNQPQHFGDGTRLSIL.

The J gene is TRBJ1-4, the V gene TRBV19; D is undetermined. The CDR3 is 14 amino acids. The V and J ends lost 7 bases and 8 bases respectively, with 17 bases between them. Germline V gives CDR1 LNHDA, CDR2 SQIVND (reference sequence). CDR3 protein: CASMAAGVPEKLFF. As DNA, the CDR3 is TGTGCCAGTATGGCGGCTGGAGTTCCGGAAAAACTGTTTTTT.

The chain uses TRBV2 and TRBJ1-2; D gene uncertain. The germline gives CDR1 SNHLY, CDR2 FYNNEI. With 2 bases removed from V and 7 bases from J, the gap between germline ends came to 8 bases. This CDR3 spans 12 amino acids. The DNA of the CDR3 is TGTGCCAGCAGTGAATCGCCTAGTGGCTACACCTTC. Amino acids: CASSESPSGYTF.

The gene calls are TRBV30 and TRBJ1-6; D is ambiguous. The V and J ends lost 0 bases and 7 bases respectively, with 7 bases between them. Germline V gene sequence: CDR1 GTSNPN, CDR2 SVGIG (reference sequence). The CDR3 is 13 amino acids. CDR3 residues: CAWSVLENSPLHF. The CDR3, as DNA: TGTGCCTGGAGTGTGTTGGAGAATTCACCCCTCCACTTT.

About this clone itself: A read error may produce the germline difference seen at one junction end. V and J are TRBV19 and TRBJ2-3; 10 bases agree with TRBD2. The CDR3 is 15 residues long. Germline loops: CDR1 LNHDA, CDR2 SQIVND (reference sequence). The CDR3 DNA reads as TGTGCGAGTAGGCCTCTAGCGGGGGCCCCAGATACGCAGTATTTT. Its translation is CASRPLAGAPDTQYF.

Points on this clone: In this CDR3 the conserved last residue, phenylalanine or tryptophan, is missing, so a read error is likely. It is unclear where the CDR3 begins or ends on the DNA, so no DNA is shown, and the CDR3 is as TCRdb lists it. The CDR3 sequence: CASSIPGQGEFDT. The V call is TRBV19, the J call TRBJ1-2; TRBD1 was called by the table and not checked on the DNA. The CDR3 spans 13 residues, counting both ends. Germline V gene data show CDR1 as LNHDA and CDR2 as SQIVND (reference sequence).

The V and J genes are TRBV13 and TRBJ1-2; 7 bases align to TRBD1. From germline, CDR1 is PRHDT and CDR2 FYEKMQ (reference sequence). The CDR3 covers 14 residues. V shed 5 bases and J 5 bases; nucleotides not matched to a gene: 8. The CDR3 reads CASSLEGQRYGYTF. CDR3 bases: TGTGCCAGCAGCCTAGAGGGACAGCGTTATGGCTACACCTTC.

The genes are TRBV5-4 and TRBJ1-4; D perhaps matches TRBD1 (6 bases). CDR3 length: 15 amino acids. CDR1 and CDR2 from the germline V gene are SGHNT and YYREEE (reference sequence). With 4 bases removed from V and 0 bases from J, the gap between germline ends came to 10 bases. The DNA of the CDR3 is TGTGCCAGCAGCCCAGCAGGGGCAACTAATGAAAAACTGTTTTTT. This codes for CASSPAGATNEKLFF. The full variable domain, its missing parts supplied by reference TRBV5-4 and TRBJ1-4, is ETGVTQSPTHLIKTRGQQVTLRCSSQSGHNTVSWYQQALGQGPQFIFQYYREEENGRGNFPPRFSGLQFPNYSSELNVNALELDDSALYLCASSPAGATNEKLFFGSGTQLSVL.

The chain recombines TRBV3-1 (or the pseudogene TRBV3-2) with TRBJ2-1, with 9 bases aligning to TRBD2. CDR3 length equals 15 residues. The ends lost 3 bases at V and 2 bases at J; junction bases unmatched: 2. Germline V gives CDR1 LGHDT, CDR2 YNNKEL (reference sequence). The CDR3 sequence is CASSQTSGTYNEQFF. CDR3 nucleotide sequence: TGTGCCAGCAGCCAGACTAGCGGAACCTACAATGAGCAGTTCTTC.

The J gene is TRBJ2-5, the V gene TRBV5-4; no reliable D call. Between the trimmed V and J ends, which lost 0 bases and 5 bases, there was a span of 14 bases. The length of the CDR3 is 15 residues. Germline-derived CDR1 and CDR2 are SGHNT and YYREEE (reference sequence). The CDR3 protein is CASSLVRQGVETQYF. The CDR3 DNA reads as TGTGCCAGCAGCTTGGTTCGCCAAGGAGTTGAGACCCAGTACTTC. Looking up the rest from reference TRBV5-4 and TRBJ2-5 gives the full variable domain: ETGVTQSPTHLIKTRGQQVTLRCSSQSGHNTVSWYQQALGQGPQFIFQYYREEENGRGNFPPRFSGLQFPNYSSELNVNALELDDSALYLCASSLVRQGVETQYFGPGTRLLVL.

This sequence joins TRBV6-5 and TRBJ1-4; D perhaps matches TRBD1 (5 bases). CDR3 length: 14 amino acids. Germline CDR1 and CDR2: MNHEY and SVGAGI. The germline V and J ends were trimmed by 6 bases and 4 bases, with 12 bases remaining between them. CDR3 DNA sequence: TGTGCCAGCAGGCGACAGCAAGATAATGAAAAACTGTTTTTT. Residues: CASRRQQDNEKLFF.